Sequencing of this T cell receptor beta chain was carried out in a study of beta chain features in type 1 diabetes. General study findings and limits: Within each of all four CD4+ subsets, Type 1 diabetes patients had TCRB CDR3s that were moderately but significantly shorter.

Reverse transcription of all isolated RNA meant that expressed TCRB transcripts were sequenced. Libraries were prepared by immunoSEQ multiplex PCR; TCRdb keeps only in-frame clonotypes and omits some of them. The data contain around 140,000 clones, roughly 10% of them seen just once; the ten biggest clones take up roughly 0.75%. This clone was recorded many times. The antigen is not known. V was pared by 6 bases and J by 2 bases, with 12 bases between. Germline CDR1 is SGHRS and CDR2 is YFSETQ. This CDR3 has 14 residues. The TCR originated in a man under 40 with type 1 diabetes. The sequencing input was central memory CD4+ T cells from blood. The gene calls are TRBV5-1 and TRBJ2-1, with a weak D call TRBD1 (6 bases). CDR3 in amino acids: CASTAGETYNEQFF. In DNA form, the CDR3 reads TGCGCCAGCACGGCAGGGGAAACCTACAATGAGCAGTTCTTC.